This section outlines one TCR beta chain sequence together with its context. What it recognizes is unknown. It was with 60 Vbeta and 13 Jbeta primers that the PCR ran. Generated by immunoSEQ multiplex PCR, the TCRdb table keeps only in-frame clones and is missing some. Recorded here are about 78,000 clones; the top ten clones represent around 7.2%. This specimen comes from a study of cytomegalovirus exposure and HLA in healthy donors. Notes on the study in general: Cytomegalovirus-associated status was assigned to 164 TCR beta chains.

The TCR was taken from a female donor in good health and CMV-seropositive. Sequencing was performed on PBMCs.

CDR3 coding DNA: TGTGCCAGCAGCTGGAAATCGGGGACAGGGGTCGAGCAGTACTTC. This gives the protein CASSWKSGTGVEQYF. The chain couples TRBV5-6 to TRBJ2-7, with 10 bases fitting TRBD1. The germline CDR1 and CDR2 sequences are SGHDT and YYEEEE. CDR3 length: 15 residues. The V segment lost 3 bases and the J segment 6 bases; nucleotides outside the gene matches: 9.